The T cell receptor (beta chain) described here comes from a study of T cell changes during pregnancy in multiple sclerosis. Only in-frame clones appear in the TCRdb table, and some are missing; sequencing was by immunoSEQ multiplex PCR. The sample carries roughly 60,000 clones, approximately 90% recorded once. Per germline, CDR1 SGDLS and CDR2 YYNGEE. With 4 bases removed from V and 0 bases from J, the gap between germline ends came to 10 bases. The CDR3 covers 15 residues. This chain connects TRBV9 to TRBJ2-2, with TRBD1 as a possible D gene (5 bases). The sample in question was CD4+ T cells from peripheral blood mononuclear cells, obtained in the first trimester of pregnancy. This TCR was recovered from a female donor with multiple sclerosis, enrolled in a pregnancy study. The CDR3 sequence: CASSQGVANTGELFF. The CDR3 bases are TGTGCCAGCAGCCAAGGGGTCGCGAACACCGGGGAGCTGTTTTTT.